The 2 T cell receptor beta chains presented below share a single source sample, sequenced in a study of cytotoxic CD8 clonotypes in ibrutinib-treated CLL. Using immunoSEQ multiplex PCR, the repertoire was profiled, and TCRdb retains in-frame clones only, with some absent. This sample has approximately 320,000 clones, with over 60% found just once. The sequencing here drew on PBMCs, taken after 36 months of ibrutinib treatment. The source is a human donor with chronic lymphocytic leukemia.

The V gene is TRBV29-1, the J gene TRBJ1-1; 7 bases map to TRBD1. After removal of 7 bases from V and 3 bases from J, the junction contained 8 bases not matched to a gene. CDR3 length equals 13 residues. From germline, CDR1 is SQVTM and CDR2 ANQGSEA. DNA of the CDR3: TGCAGCGGAGGGACAGACAGGTACACTGAAGCTTTCTTT. Translation gives CSGGTDRYTEAFF. The complete variable domain, with remaining parts taken from reference TRBV29-1 and TRBJ1-1, reads SAVISQKPSRDICQRGTSLTIQCQVDSQVTMMFWYRQQPGQSLTLIATANQGSEATYESGFVIDKFPISRPNLTFSTLTVSNMSPEDSSIYLCSGGTDRYTEAFFGQGTRLTVV.

The rearrangement uses TRBV4-2 and TRBJ1-3; 8 positions match TRBD1. CDR3 size: 16 residues. V shed 2 bases and J 6 bases; nucleotides not matched to a gene: 9. CDR1 and CDR2 from the germline V gene are LGHNA and YNFKEQ. The CDR3 here is CASSQTMTGVENTIYF. In nucleotides, the CDR3 is TGTGCCAGCAGCCAAACTATGACAGGGGTGGAAAACACCATATATTTT.